This passage covers 27 T cell receptor beta chains from one sample sequenced in a study of tumor and adjacent non-tumor tissue in lung cancer. This sample's RNA came from whole unsorted tissue. TCRbeta libraries were built with three rounds of nested PCR, modified from ARM-PCR. TCRdb ran MiXCR on the multiplex PCR reads and lists one entry per CDR3 protein. The data hold tens of thousands of distinct CDR3 sequences, with over 80% observed a single time. The sequenced sample consisted of lung tumor tissue. The receptors stem from a woman aged 45-65 years with non-small cell lung cancer.

To note about this clonotype: The junction and the germline gene differ at one end; a read error may be behind it. The V and J genes are TRBV10-3 and TRBJ2-1; D is unresolved. Germline CDR1 is ENHRY and CDR2 is SYGVKD. The CDR3 has 12 amino acids. Here the CDR3 reads CAIRVTSDELFF. The CDR3 DNA sequence: TGTGCCATCAGGGTGACAAGCGATGAGCTGTTCTTC.

As concerns this clonotype: One end of the junction is discordant with germline, which a read error may explain. This rearrangement joins TRBV6-1 to TRBJ2-7, with D perhaps being TRBD1 or TRBD2 (5 bases each). CDR1 and CDR2 (germline): MNHNS, SASEGT. The CDR3 contains 15 residues. In nucleotides, the CDR3 is TGTGCTAGCAGTGCCCGGGACCCCATCCACCACGAGCAGTACTTC. Translation gives CASSARDPIHHEQYF.

The chain recombines TRBV5-5 with TRBJ2-1; no definite D call. The CDR3 has 11 residues. Trimming removed 7 bases from V and 10 bases from J, with 12 bases in between. Germline V gives CDR1 SGHKS, CDR2 YYEKEE (reference sequence). CDR3 residues: CASGFEAEQFF. In DNA form, the CDR3 reads TGTGCCAGCGGATTCGAGGCAGAGCAGTTCTTC.

About this clonotype: Because it lacks the conserved phenylalanine or tryptophan at the end, this CDR3 is likely a read error. This rearrangement joins TRBV4-2 to TRBJ2-5; 8 bases agree with TRBD1. The germline V gene encodes CDR1 LGHNA and CDR2 YNFKEQ. With V trimmed by 5 bases and J by 1 base, 6 bases remained unmatched. The CDR3 covers 15 residues. This CDR3 reads CASSKDRECQETQYL. DNA of the CDR3: TGTGCCAGCAGCAAGGACAGGGAGTGCCAAGAGACCCAGTACCTC.

V and J are TRBV20-1 and TRBJ2-1; D remains unclear. This CDR3 is built from 16 residues. Germline V lookup: CDR1 DFQATT, CDR2 SNEGSKA (reference sequence). Here the CDR3 DNA reads TGCGCTGCTAGAGAGTTGAGTAGCCCTGATCTCGGCGAGCAGTTCTTC. Its protein is CAARELSSPDLGEQFF.

The V and J genes are TRBV7-9 and TRBJ2-2, with D tentatively TRBD1 (5 bases). The ends were cut back, 5 bases at V and 3 bases at J, with 10 bases in the middle. The CDR3 extends over 14 amino acids. Germline V gene data show CDR1 as SEHNR and CDR2 as FQNEAQ (reference sequence). CDR3 DNA sequence: TGTGCCAGCAGCGCGAGCAGGGACACCGGGGAGCTGTTTTTT. This gives the protein CASSASRDTGELFF.

Note on this clonotype: One end of the junction is discordant with germline, which a read error may explain. The rearrangement uses TRBV20-1 and TRBJ2-3, with 11 bases aligning to TRBD2. Germline assignment: CDR1 DFQATT and CDR2 SNEGSKA (reference sequence). The CDR3 sequence is 16 residues long. The CDR3 protein is CSTRGTSGGLKDTQYF. CDR3 bases: TGCAGTACTAGAGGGACTAGCGGAGGACTAAAAGATACGCAGTATTTT.

To note about this clonotype: The junction departs from germline at one end; a sequencing error may be responsible. The CDR3 DNA sequence: TGTGCCAGCAGCCGTGCGGGGCCGAACTCCTATAATGAGCAGTTCTTC. It specifies CASSRAGPNSYNEQFF. This sequence joins TRBV6-2 or TRBV6-3 and TRBJ2-1; D is perhaps TRBD2 (6 bases). The germline gives CDR1 MNHEY, CDR2 SVGEGT. The CDR3 runs to 16 residues.

This clonotype was picked up one time. J is TRBJ2-6 and V is TRBV6-2 or TRBV6-3; no clear D gene. Germline lookup yields CDR1 MNHEY and CDR2 SVGEGT. The V end lost 8 bases, the J end lost 3 bases, and 14 bases lay between the germline ends. CDR3 length: 15 amino acids. In nucleotides, the CDR3 is TGTGCCAGCTATTCTATCCGAAATGGGGCCAACGTCCTGACTTTC. It codes for CASYSIRNGANVLTF.

This clonotype was picked up one time. The junction shows a germline mismatch at one end, possibly a read error. The chain combines TRBV20-1 with TRBJ2-1; possibly TRBD2 for D (6 bases). Germline CDR1 reads DFQATT; CDR2 reads SNEGSKA (reference sequence). The CDR3 has 14 amino acids. This CDR3 is CSDSFGGGYNELFF. CDR3 nucleotide sequence: TGCAGTGATAGTTTCGGGGGAGGCTACAATGAGCTGTTCTTC.

A remark on this clonotype: Germline is not matched at one junction end, which may reflect a read error. V gene TRBV5-1 combines with J gene TRBJ2-3; D is ambiguous. CDR3 size: 12 residues. Germline V lookup: CDR1 SGHRS, CDR2 YFSETQ. CDR3 sequence reads: CASRLAGDTLYF. CDR3 nucleotides: TGCGCCAGCAGATTGGCCGGAGATACGCTGTATTTT.

With respect to this clonotype: A junction boundary mismatches the germline segment, possibly from a read error. The chain is built from TRBV4-1 and TRBJ2-5, with unresolved D. Germline V gives CDR1 MGHRA, CDR2 YSYEKL. The CDR3 sequence is 16 residues long. CDR3 bases: TGCACCAGTAGCCAAGCCAAGAGGAACGGCCAAGAGACCCAGTATTTC. Protein product: CTSSQAKRNGQETQYF.

This clonotype appeared once. An end of the junction does not agree with germline; a read error may underlie this. The chain is built from TRBV11-1 and TRBJ2-1, with no clear D. This CDR3 spans 13 amino acids. CDR1 is SGHAT, CDR2 FQDESV, per germline (reference sequence). The CDR3 coding sequence is TGTGCCAGCAGCTTATCTCCACTGGATGAGCAGTTGTTC. It is translated as CASSLSPLDEQLF.

A remark on this clonotype: At one end, the junction sequence differs from germline, possibly due to a read error. This rearrangement joins TRBV6-2 or TRBV6-3 to TRBJ2-1; D is undetermined. CDR3 length equals 15 residues. In germline, CDR1 is MNHEY, CDR2 SVGEGT. The DNA for the CDR3 is TGTGCCAGCAGTTACCGTCTGAGCTCCTATAATGGGCAGTTCTTC. This codes for CASSYRLSSYNGQFF.

This sequence joins TRBV28 and TRBJ2-7, with TRBD2 matching over 9 bases. Looked up from germline, CDR1 is MDHEN and CDR2 is SYDVKM. CDR3 length: 16 amino acids. The CDR3 DNA follows: TGTACCATCAGTTCCCCCATAGCGGGAGCCTTCTACGAGCAGTACTTC. This encodes CTISSPIAGAFYEQYF.

The chain links TRBV20-1 to TRBJ1-5; 7 nucleotides agree with TRBD1. This CDR3 is 13 amino acids long. CDR1 is DFQATT, CDR2 SNEGSKA, per germline (reference sequence). With V trimmed by 5 bases and J by 9 bases, 10 bases remained unmatched. The CDR3 region has the DNA TGCAGTGCTCCGACAGGGAACGATTTGCCCCAGCATTTT. Amino acids: CSAPTGNDLPQHF.

Comments on this clonotype: This is likely a read error, given that the CDR3 carries no conserved phenylalanine or tryptophan at its end. The V gene is TRBV4-3, the J gene TRBJ2-3; 7 positions agree with TRBD2. Germline CDR1 LGHNA, CDR2 YSLEER. This CDR3 comprises 14 residues. CDR3 sequence reads: CASSLLTSTDTQYI. The CDR3 nucleotides are TGCGCCAGCAGCCTCCTGACTAGCACAGATACCCAGTATATT.

A remark on this clonotype: An end of the junction does not agree with germline; a read error may underlie this. The chain joins TRBV11-2 to TRBJ2-1; 11 positions match TRBD2. This CDR3 is built from 16 residues. Per the germline V gene, CDR1 is SGHAT and CDR2 is FQNNGV. The CDR3 sequence: CVSSQMILAGDNEQFF. Here the CDR3 DNA reads TGTGTCAGCAGTCAGATGATACTAGCGGGGGACAATGAGCAGTTCTTC.

Comments on this clonotype: Its ends do not fully match the called genes, so a read error is possible. The rearrangement links TRBV12-3 or TRBV12-4 to TRBJ2-5; no clear D gene. This CDR3 is 14 amino acids long. In nucleotides, the CDR3 is TGTGCCAGCAGTTTTCAGGAGTTAGAGGAGACCCAGCACTTC. It translates to CASSFQELEETQHF.

This clonotype showed up many times. The chain is built from TRBV29-1 and TRBJ2-7; 11 bases match TRBD2. Germline CDR1 reads SQVTM; CDR2 reads ANQGSEA. Germline trimming cut 0 bases from V and 0 bases from J; bases unmatched to any gene: 13. This CDR3 region has 19 residues. The CDR3 sequence is CSVEERWLAGGRTSYEQYF. The CDR3 region has the DNA TGCAGCGTTGAAGAGAGGTGGCTAGCGGGAGGCCGAACCTCCTACGAGCAGTACTTC.

Note on this clonotype: It is likely a read error, because the conserved phenylalanine at the end of the CDR3 is missing. The chain employs TRBV12-3 or TRBV12-4 and TRBJ2-1, with D possibly being TRBD2 (5 bases). The CDR3 loop spans 13 amino acids. V lost 3 bases, J lost 6 bases, and 9 bases lay in between. CDR3 nucleotides: TGTGCCAGCAGTTTTCATGGGAGCAATGAGCAGTTCTAC. It specifies CASSFHGSNEQFY.

In regard to this clonotype: An end of the junction does not agree with germline; a read error may underlie this. The chain carries TRBV5-4 and TRBJ2-6; 8 positions agree with TRBD1. Per the germline V gene, CDR1 is SGHNT and CDR2 is YYREEE (reference sequence). This CDR3 has 15 amino acids. The CDR3 sequence is CASSPGGSGANILTF. The CDR3 DNA follows: TGTGCCAGCAGCCCAGGGGGCTCGGGGGCCAACATCCTGACTTTC.

The genes are TRBV4-2 and TRBJ2-7; no clear D gene. Trimming took off 0 bases at V and 2 bases at J, with 17 bases between the two ends. The germline gives CDR1 LGHNA, CDR2 YNFKEQ. CDR3 size: 17 residues. This chain's CDR3 is CASSQEASAYHPYEQYF. In DNA form, the CDR3 reads TGTGCCAGCAGCCAAGAGGCCAGCGCTTACCATCCCTACGAGCAGTACTTC.

This clonotype was observed a few times. Sequence at one end of the junction differs from germline and may be a read error. V gene TRBV4-3 combines with J gene TRBJ2-2; D is ambiguous. The germline gives CDR1 LGHNA, CDR2 YSLEER. This CDR3 spans 16 amino acids. The CDR3 coding sequence is TGCACCAGCAGCCAAGAACGAACTGTAGGCACCGGGGAGCTGTTTTTT. It yields the protein CTSSQERTVGTGELFF.

J is TRBJ1-2 and V is TRBV6-1; no firm D call. Looked up from germline, CDR1 is MNHNS and CDR2 is SASEGT. The germline V and J ends were trimmed by 10 bases and 4 bases, with 19 bases remaining between them. The CDR3 is made up of 14 amino acids. The CDR3: CAIGERPSSYGYTF. In nucleotides, the CDR3 is TGTGCCATCGGTGAACGGCCCAGCAGCTATGGCTACACCTTC.

A remark on this clonotype: The CDR3 ends on some other residue instead of the conserved phenylalanine or tryptophan, so this is likely a read error. The limits of the CDR3 on the DNA are not certain, so only TCRdb's listed CDR3 is given. V gene TRBV20-1 combines with J gene TRBJ1-1; TRBD1 was called by the table and not checked on the DNA. CDR1 and CDR2 (germline): DFQATT, SNEGSKA (reference sequence). Counting both end residues, the CDR3 totals 14 amino acids. Here the CDR3 reads CSARVRDRRIEGFL.

The V gene is TRBV6-2 or TRBV6-3, the J gene TRBJ2-1; D is tentatively TRBD1 or TRBD2 (5 bases each). The CDR3 extends over 15 amino acids. Germline CDR1 MNHEY, CDR2 SVGEGT. The germline V and J ends were trimmed by 10 bases and 8 bases, with 24 bases remaining between them. CDR3 sequence (DNA): TGTGCCACGCATGACCAGGGACCACACACCGATGAGCAGTTCTTC. This sequence encodes CATHDQGPHTDEQFF.